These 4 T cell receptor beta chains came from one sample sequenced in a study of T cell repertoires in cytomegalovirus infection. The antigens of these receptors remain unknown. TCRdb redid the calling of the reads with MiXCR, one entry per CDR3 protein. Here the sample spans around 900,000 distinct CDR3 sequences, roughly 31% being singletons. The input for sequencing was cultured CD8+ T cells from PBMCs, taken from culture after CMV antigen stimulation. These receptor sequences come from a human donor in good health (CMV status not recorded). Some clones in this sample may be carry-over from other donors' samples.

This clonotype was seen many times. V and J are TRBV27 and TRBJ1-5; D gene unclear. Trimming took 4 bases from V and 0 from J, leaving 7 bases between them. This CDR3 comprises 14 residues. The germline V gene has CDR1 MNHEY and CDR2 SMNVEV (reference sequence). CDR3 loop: CASSSLNSNQPQHF. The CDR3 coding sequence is TGTGCCAGCAGTTCTCTTAATAGCAATCAGCCCCAGCATTTT.

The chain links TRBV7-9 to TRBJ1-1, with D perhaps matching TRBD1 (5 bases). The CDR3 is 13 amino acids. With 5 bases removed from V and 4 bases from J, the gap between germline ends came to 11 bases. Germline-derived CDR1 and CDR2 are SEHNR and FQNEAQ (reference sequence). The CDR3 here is CASSPVGATEAFF. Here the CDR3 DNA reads TGTGCCAGCAGCCCAGTAGGGGCCACTGAAGCTTTCTTT.

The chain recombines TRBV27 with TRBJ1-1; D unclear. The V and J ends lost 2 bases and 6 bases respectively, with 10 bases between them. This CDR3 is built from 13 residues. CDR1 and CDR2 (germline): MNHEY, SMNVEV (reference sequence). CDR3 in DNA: TGTGCCAGCAGTTTAGCTGGGTTCGCTGAAGCTTTCTTT. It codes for CASSLAGFAEAFF.

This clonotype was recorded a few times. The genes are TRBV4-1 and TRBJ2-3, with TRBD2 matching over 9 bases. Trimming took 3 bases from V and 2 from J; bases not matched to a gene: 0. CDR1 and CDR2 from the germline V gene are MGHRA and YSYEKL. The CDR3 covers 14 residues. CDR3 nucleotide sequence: TGCGCCAGCAGCCAGGGACTAGCCACAGATACGCAGTATTTT. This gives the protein CASSQGLATDTQYF.